This TCR beta chain was obtained from a study of cytomegalovirus exposure and HLA in healthy donors. Study-wide results and caveats: Common viral pathogens seemed to be connected with several of the most significant clusters, according to a later analysis.

The CDR3 loop spans 14 amino acids. Trimming at V came to 11 bases and at J to 5 bases, leaving 12 bases not matched to a gene. Germline CDR1 reads MGHRA; CDR2 reads YSYEKL. The PCR had 60 Vbeta and 13 Jbeta primers. Here immunoSEQ multiplex PCR was the method, and the copy in TCRdb shows in-frame clones only, minus some. The sample lists under 150,000 clones; 82% were seen once. This clone was picked up one time. The antigen remains undetermined. Source material: PBMCs. The chain uses TRBV4-1 and TRBJ2-1; 7 bases are shared with TRBD2. This receptor was obtained from a male donor in good health and CMV-seronegative. The CDR3: CAPRLSSGHNEQFF. As DNA, the CDR3 is TGCGCCCCCCGCCTATCTAGCGGCCACAATGAGCAGTTCTTC.